This TCR beta chain was captured by sequencing in a study of T cells expressing NK-cell markers. TCRdb reprocessed the 5' RACE reads, keeping one entry per CDR3 protein, no DNA. Reported are over 150,000 distinct CDR3 sequences; the ten largest clones contain 37%. CDR1 and CDR2 (germline): SGHDT, YYEEEE. The CDR3 length is 12 residues. The sample consisted of blood T cells: a sorted CD56 or NKG2C T cell subset, CD4+ or CD8+ T cells, or bulk PBMC T cells (not recorded which). The clonotype originates from a woman aged 45-65 years in good health. The V and J genes are TRBV5-6 and TRBJ1-1. CDR3 sequence: CASSLDYTEAFF.